Listed below are T cell receptor beta chains from one sample, sequenced in a study of post-analysis software for immune sequencing data. From the PCR reads, TCRdb called clonotypes with MiXCR, one entry per CDR3 protein. The sample has some 450,000 distinct CDR3 sequences, over 35% seen once; the top ten hold 12%. The specimen was blood. Every receptor here comes from a girl aged 10 to 17 with multiple sclerosis. The CDR3 runs from the conserved cysteine through the conserved F or W. A D gene is named only where the DNA matches it firmly. Clone sizes are given selectively: once, few, many, or a class where the clone is expanded.

>TRBV4-1|-|-|TRBJ2-7
CASSQIAEEQYF
TGCGCCAGCAGCCAGATAGCGGAGGAGCAGTACTTC
>TRBV28|TRBD1|-|TRBJ2-7
CASSTAGTGGWVAYEQYF
TGTGCCAGCAGTACCGCCGGGACAGGGGGCTGGGTAGCCTACGAGCAGTACTTC
>TRBV20-1|TRBD2|-|TRBJ2-3
CSARDLADTDTQYF
TGCAGTGCTAGAGATCTAGCGGACACAGATACGCAGTATTTT
>TRBV5-1|TRBD2|few|TRBJ2-1
CASSRTSLNEQFF
TGCGCCAGCAGCCGGACTAGCCTCAATGAGCAGTTCTTC
>TRBV28|-|-|TRBJ2-3
CASSLSYTQYF
TGTGCCAGCAGTCTGTCTTATACGCAGTATTTT
>TRBV15|-|few|TRBJ1-4
CATSNGRTNEKLFF
TGTGCCACCAGCAACGGCCGAACTAATGAAAAACTGTTTTTT
>TRBV24-1|TRBD1|-|TRBJ2-1
CATSGQGSFYNEQFF
TGTGCCACGTCGGGACAGGGGAGCTTCTACAATGAGCAGTTCTTC
>TRBV9|TRBD1|few|TRBJ2-7
CASSVEGQGYEQYF
TGTGCCAGCAGCGTAGAGGGACAGGGCTACGAGCAGTACTTC
>TRBV29-1|-|few|TRBJ2-1
CSVIRVDNEQFF
TGCAGCGTTATTAGGGTGGACAATGAGCAGTTCTTC
>TRBV12-3/TRBV12-4|-|-|TRBJ2-6
CASSLGRVSGANVRTF
TGTGCCAGCAGTTTGGGGCGTGTCTCTGGGGCCAACGTCCGGACTTTC
>TRBV12-3/TRBV12-4|TRBD2|-|TRBJ2-5
CASSSSGREETQYF
TGTGCCAGCAGTTCTAGCGGGAGGGAGGAGACCCAGTACTTC
>TRBV5-1|TRBD1|-|TRBJ2-5
CASSSQGQSQETQYF
TGCGCCAGCAGCTCCCAGGGACAGTCCCAAGAGACCCAGTACTTC
>TRBV20-1|-|-|TRBJ1-4
CSARTATATNEKLFF
TGCAGTGCTAGGACAGCTACTGCAACTAATGAAAAACTGTTTTTT
>TRBV29-1|TRBD2|few|TRBJ2-7
CSGLAGSSYEQYF
TGCAGCGGCCTAGCGGGGAGCTCCTACGAGCAGTACTTC
>TRBV6-6|TRBD1|-|TRBJ2-3
CASRTGSETQYF
TGTGCCAGCCGGACAGGATCGGAAACGCAGTATTTT
>TRBV9|TRBD2|-|TRBJ2-3
CASSVPGGGTQYF
TGTGCCAGCAGCGTCCCGGGGGGGGGAACGCAGTATTTT
>TRBV4-1|-|-|TRBJ2-7
CASSPQLGDPYF
TGCGCCAGCAGCCCCCAACTGGGGGACCCGTACTTC
>TRBV9|-|few|TRBJ2-5
CASSPPGESSVYRETQYF
TGTGCCAGCAGCCCCCCTGGAGAATCTAGCGTATATAGAGAGACCCAGTACTTC
>TRBV29-1|-|-|TRBJ1-1
CSVVARMNTEAFF
TGCAGCGTTGTTGCGAGGATGAACACTGAAGCTTTCTTT
>TRBV12-3/TRBV12-4|-|-|TRBJ1-5
CASSLTGMQPQHF
TGTGCCAGCAGTTTAACGGGTATGCAGCCCCAGCATTTT
>TRBV5-1|-|few|TRBJ1-1
CASSLVGDGMNTEAFF
TGCGCCAGCAGCTTGGTCGGGGATGGGATGAACACTGAAGCTTTCTTT
>TRBV29-1|-|few|TRBJ2-7
CSVSDSDSYEQYF
TGCAGCGTTTCGGACAGCGATTCCTACGAGCAGTACTTC
>TRBV7-8|TRBD1|-|TRBJ2-5
CASSPSKPGQLGTQYF
TGTGCCAGCAGCCCGTCAAAACCGGGACAGTTAGGGACCCAGTACTTC
>TRBV4-1|-|few|TRBJ2-7
CASSQEGFRAAEQYF
TGCGCCAGCAGCCAAGAGGGGTTCAGGGCAGCGGAGCAGTACTTC
>TRBV5-1|TRBD1|-|TRBJ2-1
CASSARDSYNEQFF
TGCGCCAGCAGCGCAAGGGACAGCTACAATGAGCAGTTCTTC
>TRBV29-1|-|few|TRBJ2-7
CSARVSSSYEQYF
TGCAGCGCCCGGGTCTCTAGCTCCTACGAGCAGTACTTC
>TRBV4-2|TRBD1|-|TRBJ2-3
CASSVTDRVDTDTQYF
TGTGCCAGCAGCGTTACGGACAGGGTGGACACAGATACGCAGTATTTT
>TRBV4-2|-|-|TRBJ1-2
CACSGQTGNYGYTF
TGTGCCTGCAGCGGACAAACAGGGAACTATGGCTACACCTTC
>TRBV12-3/TRBV12-4|TRBD1|few|TRBJ1-1
CASSPDRGQAFF
TGTGCCAGCAGCCCCGACAGGGGCCAAGCTTTCTTT
>TRBV29-1|-|-|TRBJ2-1
CSVEGANYNEQFF
TGCAGCGTTGAAGGGGCCAACTACAATGAGCAGTTCTTC
>TRBV6-1|TRBD2|-|TRBJ2-1
CASSPPLLAGGRSSYNEQFF
TGTGCCAGCAGCCCACCATTACTAGCGGGAGGACGGAGCTCCTACAATGAGCAGTTCTTC
>TRBV4-1|-|-|TRBJ1-2
CASSQDAGLLNYGYTF
TGCGCCAGCAGCCAAGATGCGGGTCTTTTGAACTATGGCTACACCTTC
>TRBV27|-|-|TRBJ1-6
CASSRIPHALHF
TGTGCCAGCAGTCGAATACCACACGCCCTCCACTTT
>TRBV20-1|-|-|TRBJ1-1
CSARGRGVTEAFF
TGCAGTGCTAGAGGACGAGGGGTAACTGAAGCTTTCTTT
>TRBV2|-|-|TRBJ1-2
CASSVQEDYGYTF
TGTGCCAGCAGTGTACAGGAGGACTATGGCTACACCTTC
>TRBV6-5|TRBD1|-|TRBJ2-7
CASSFGGTGSYEQYF
TGTGCCAGCAGCTTTGGCGGGACAGGCTCCTACGAGCAGTACTTC
>TRBV5-5|-|once|TRBJ2-2
CASSLLTSQNTGELFF
TGTGCCAGCAGCCTACTGACTAGTCAGAACACCGGGGAGCTGTTTTTT
>TRBV6-6|TRBD1|-|TRBJ2-5
CASSYGQEGETQYF
TGTGCCAGCAGTTACGGACAGGAAGGGGAGACCCAGTACTTC
>TRBV15|-|many|TRBJ2-7
CATSVGRGPAYEQYF
TGTGCCACCAGCGTAGGGAGAGGGCCGGCCTACGAGCAGTACTTC
>TRBV13|TRBD2|-|TRBJ2-7
CASTWTSGDYEQYF
TGTGCCAGCACGTGGACTAGCGGGGACTACGAGCAGTACTTC
>TRBV12-3/TRBV12-4|-|once|TRBJ1-2
CASSPRQNFRLYGYTF
TGTGCCAGCAGTCCTAGACAGAATTTCCGCTTATATGGCTACACCTTC
>TRBV29-1|TRBD2|few|TRBJ2-7
CSVEDPSGGPYEQYF
TGCAGCGTTGAAGACCCTAGCGGCGGTCCCTACGAGCAGTACTTC
>TRBV20-1|TRBD2|-|TRBJ2-1
CSAKTSGAAEQFF
TGCAGTGCTAAGACTAGCGGCGCGGCTGAGCAGTTCTTC
>TRBV7-3|TRBD2|-|TRBJ2-3
CASSWLGLAGTDTQYF
TGTGCCAGCAGCTGGCTTGGACTAGCGGGCACAGATACGCAGTATTTT
>TRBV5-1|-|-|TRBJ2-7
CASSLPSNNEQYF
TGCGCCAGCAGCTTGCCTAGTAACAATGAGCAGTACTTC